Shown below are 3 T cell receptor beta chains from a single sample sequenced in a study of shared clonotypes between healthy human individuals. Assay used: immunoSEQ multiplex PCR; TCRdb lists only in-frame clones, some missing. Here the sample spans millions of clones, just over 90% being singletons. Sample: naive CD4+ T cells sorted from blood. Subset here: CD45RA+ positively selected. The source is a man aged 18 to 30 in good health.

The V and J genes are TRBV7-9 and TRBJ1-1, with D perhaps TRBD1 (5 bases). Germline V CDR1 and CDR2: SEHNR, FQNEAQ (reference sequence). The CDR3 spans 14 residues. V was shortened by 0 bases and J by 3 bases, with 8 bases between the two germline ends. In DNA, the CDR3 is TGTGCCAGCAGCTTAGCTCTGGGGGACACTGAAGCTTTCTTT. It specifies CASSLALGDTEAFF. Using reference TRBV7-9 and TRBJ1-1 for the parts outside the CDR3, the full variable domain is DTGVSQNPRHKITKRGQNVTFRCDPISEHNRLYWYRQTLGQGPEFLTYFQNEAQLEKSRLLSDRFSAERPKGSFSTLEIQRTEQGDSAMYLCASSLALGDTEAFFGQGTRLTVV.

The CDR3 DNA sequence: TGTGCCAGCAGCTTAGTACAGGGGGCGTGGGGTGAGCAGTTCTTC. As protein: CASSLVQGAWGEQFF. This rearrangement joins TRBV7-9 to TRBJ2-1; 9 positions match TRBD1. The CDR3 totals 15 residues. In germline, CDR1 is SEHNR, CDR2 FQNEAQ (reference sequence). J was trimmed by 9 bases and V by 1 base; bases with no gene match: 7.

The chain employs TRBV5-1 and TRBJ2-7, with a tentative D call TRBD1 (6 bases). The germline V and J ends were trimmed by 4 bases and 2 bases, with 13 bases remaining between them. The CDR3 has 14 amino acids. Germline V gene lookup returns CDR1 SGHRS and CDR2 YFSETQ. The CDR3 loop is CASSKGQPPYEQYF. For the CDR3, the DNA is TGCGCCAGCAGCAAAGGACAGCCGCCCTACGAGCAGTACTTC.